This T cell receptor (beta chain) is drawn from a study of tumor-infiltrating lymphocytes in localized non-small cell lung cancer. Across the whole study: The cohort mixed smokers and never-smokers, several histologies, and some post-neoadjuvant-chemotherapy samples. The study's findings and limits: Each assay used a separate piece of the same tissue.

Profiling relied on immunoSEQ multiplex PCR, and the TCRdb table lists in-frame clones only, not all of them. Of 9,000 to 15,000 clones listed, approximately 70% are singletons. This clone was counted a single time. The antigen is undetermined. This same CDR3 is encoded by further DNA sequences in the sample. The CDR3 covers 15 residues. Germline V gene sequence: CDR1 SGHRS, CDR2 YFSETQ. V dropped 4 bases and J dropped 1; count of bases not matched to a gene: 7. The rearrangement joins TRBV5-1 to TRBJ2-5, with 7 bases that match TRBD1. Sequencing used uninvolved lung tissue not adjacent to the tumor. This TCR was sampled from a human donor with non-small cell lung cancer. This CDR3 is CASSPDRVGQETQYF. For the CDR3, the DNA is TGCGCCAGCAGCCCAGACAGGGTCGGCCAAGAGACCCAGTACTTC.